The T cell receptor (beta chain) under discussion was sequenced for a study of blood T cell repertoires in COVID-19 (dated by TCRdb to 2018 to 2020). Study-wide context: Collaborator samples came from the United States, Italy and Spain and covered acute and convalescent phases of COVID-19. The dataset comprised deeply sampled blood TCRbeta repertoires from subjects exposed to, actively infected with, or recovered from COVID-19. The material from the prospective study consisted of cDNA or gDNA derived from T cells, B-cell-depleted T cells, or PBMCs. Where available, HLA class I and class II types were taken from metadata supplied by the sample provider and were not determined by assay-based typing. The repertoires were released in a freely available public database intended as a resource for research on the immune response to SARS-CoV-2. Nearly every sample came with metadata listing a de-identified subject ID, COVID-19 status, age in years and sex. The samples were drawn from the first 160 participants of the ongoing ImmuneRACE study and from roughly 1,300 subjects provided by 6 global collaborators. Summary of the overall study and its limitations: The quantity of clinical and demographic metadata differed by source and by participant and was supplied without curation.

This clone was seen a few times. Its antigen target is currently unknown. The sample holds no much larger clone one base away, and base qualities are not on file. Collaborating institutions collected whole blood in K2EDTA tubes following their own protocols. For TCRbeta analysis, collaborators shipped samples as frozen whole blood, isolated PBMCs, or DNA extracted from either of those sample types. The immunoSEQ Assay, a bias-controlled multiplex PCR, was used to amplify TCRbeta CDR3 regions from genomic DNA. In the authors' own workflow: The number of nucleated cells in each sample was estimated by amplification of reference gene primers within the assay. Sequence reads were collapsed and filtered to measure the absolute abundance of every unique TCRbeta CDR3 rearrangement. For each sample, productive Simpson clonality was calculated as the square root of Simpson's diversity index across productive rearrangements. This immuneACCESS table, as held by TCRdb, lists in-frame sequences with V and J called but not all clones. Of the missing ones, under half trace to an unresolved V gene in checked studies; the others have no known cause. The D gene and trimming were derived from the DNA, and the V and J assignments and clone size from that table. The sample includes over 200,000 clones, with 86% observed a single time. Together, the top ten hold approximately 5.9% of the sample.

The germline ends are 7 bases apart after V is trimmed by 3 bases and J by 8 bases. CDR1 and CDR2 are drawn from the germline V gene: MDHEN, SYDVKM. The CDR3, from cysteine to phenylalanine, totals 11 residues. Only the CDR3 part of the read is kept: 33 bases, read in frame from the first base. Material: peripheral blood. Recombination joined TRBV28 with TRBJ1-2, with the D gene not clear enough to name. The source of this sequence is a man at least 80 years old with acute or convalescent COVID-19. For the CDR3, the sequence is CASSFGEGYTF. In nucleotides, the sequence is TGTGCCAGCAGTTTCGGGGAAGGCTACACCTTC.